Presented here are 12 T cell receptor beta chains from one specimen sequenced in a study of shared clonotypes between healthy human individuals. Repertoires were generated with immunoSEQ multiplex PCR, while TCRdb's copy carries only in-frame clones and drops some. The sample carries 2,500,000 or so clones, over 85% recorded once. The specimen sequenced was naive CD4+ T cells from PBMCs. As for subset: CD45RA+ positively selected. These receptors came from a man aged 18 to 30 in good health. Some clones in this sample may be carry-over from other donors' samples.

This chain's CDR3 is CASTEGGALRTEAFF. CDR3 bases: TGTGCCAGCACCGAGGGGGGGGCCCTGCGGACTGAAGCTTTCTTT. The chain uses TRBV2 and TRBJ1-1; TRBD1 is a possible D gene (6 bases). The CDR3 loop spans 15 amino acids. Germline-derived CDR1 and CDR2 are SNHLY and FYNNEI. V dropped 7 bases and J dropped 5 bases, with 20 bases sitting between them.

About this clone: The same CDR3 is also encoded by other DNA sequences in this sample. This chain links TRBV18 with TRBJ1-5; D remains ambiguous. In germline, CDR1 is KGHSH, CDR2 LQKENI. CDR3 size: 14 residues. Trimming removed 2 bases from V and 2 bases from J, with 7 bases in between. CDR3 DNA: TGTGCCAGCTCACCATCAGGTGGCAATCAGCCCCAGCATTTT. Translating it yields CASSPSGGNQPQHF. Together with reference TRBV18 and TRBJ1-5, the CDR3 gives the full variable domain: NAGVMQNPRHLVRRRGQEARLRCSPMKGHSHVYWYRQLPEEGLKFMVYLQKENIIDESGMPKERFSAEFPKEGPSILRIQQVVRGDSAAYFCASSPSGGNQPQHFGDGTRLSIL.

This chain uses TRBV10-1 with TRBJ2-5; D perhaps matches TRBD1 (6 bases). CDR1 is WNHNN and CDR2 is SYGVQD in the germline V gene (reference sequence). The CDR3 extends over 13 amino acids. Trimming left V 6 bases short and J 3 bases short, with 11 bases between. CDR3 sequence (DNA): TGCGCCAGCAGAAACAACAGGGAAGAGACCCAGTACTTC. Amino acid sequence: CASRNNREETQYF.

The chain employs TRBV20-1 and TRBJ2-1; D is unresolved. This CDR3 contains 11 residues. The V and J ends lost 5 bases and 7 bases respectively, with 9 bases between them. CDR1 and CDR2 from the germline V gene are DFQATT and SNEGSKA (reference sequence). As DNA, the CDR3 is TGCAGTGCTTCCCCTGAGAATGAGCAGTTCTTC. This sequence encodes CSASPENEQFF.

This chain connects TRBV30 to TRBJ1-3; 7 bases agree with TRBD1. This CDR3 has 15 residues. Unmatched junction bases numbered 3, after V lost 1 base and J lost 0 bases. Germline V CDR1 and CDR2: GTSNPN, SVGIG (reference sequence). The CDR3 reads CAWSADRASGNTIYF. CDR3 in DNA: TGTGCCTGGAGTGCCGACAGGGCCTCTGGAAACACCATATATTTT.

This rearrangement joins TRBV7-9 to TRBJ2-1; D is ambiguous. The CDR3 loop spans 14 amino acids. Germline lookup yields CDR1 SEHNR and CDR2 FQNEAQ (reference sequence). The germline V and J ends were trimmed by 5 bases and 9 bases, with 17 bases remaining between them. This CDR3 is CASSTTGGSSEQFF. DNA of the CDR3: TGTGCCAGCAGCACTACTGGCGGATCTTCTGAGCAGTTCTTC.

The chain recombines TRBV9 with TRBJ1-1; 7 bases map to TRBD1. From germline, CDR1 is SGDLS and CDR2 YYNGEE. The CDR3 spans 14 residues. V lost 0 bases to trimming and J lost 7 bases; unmatched junction nucleotides: 6. CDR3: CASSVVGDSFEAFF. CDR3 DNA sequence: TGTGCCAGCAGCGTAGTCGGGGACAGCTTTGAAGCTTTCTTT. Full variable domain (rest looked up from reference TRBV9 and TRBJ1-1): DSGVTQTPKHLITATGQRVTLRCSPRSGDLSVYWYQQSLDQGLQFLIQYYNGEERAKGNILERFSAQQFPDLHSELNLSSLELGDSALYFCASSVVGDSFEAFFGQGTRLTVV.

This clone was observed once. This rearrangement joins TRBV6-1 to TRBJ1-3; D remains ambiguous. Germline V gives CDR1 MNHNS, CDR2 SASEGT. This CDR3 region has 14 residues. The V end was cut by 8 bases, the J end by 0 bases, with 11 bases between. DNA for the CDR3: TGTGCCAGCGCTGGCACGTTCTCTGGAAACACCATATATTTT. Its translation is CASAGTFSGNTIYF.

The chain recombines TRBV28 with TRBJ2-7; perhaps D is TRBD1 or TRBD2 (6 bases each). The CDR3 totals 15 residues. Trimming left V 5 bases short and J 3 bases short, with 17 bases between. Germline CDR1 is MDHEN and CDR2 is SYDVKM. CDR3 DNA sequence: TGTGCCAGCAGTCGGGGGCCGGGACAACACTACGAGCAGTACTTC. Amino acid sequence: CASSRGPGQHYEQYF.

This clone was found once. This chain joins TRBV5-1 and TRBJ1-2; D remains unclear. The CDR3 sequence is 15 residues long. Germline V gene sequence: CDR1 SGHRS, CDR2 YFSETQ. V dropped 0 bases and J dropped 2 bases, with 11 bases sitting between them. CDR3 sequence reads: CASSLGAIRNYGYTF. The DNA for the CDR3 is TGCGCCAGCAGCTTGGGGGCAATCCGAAACTATGGCTACACCTTC.

This chain connects TRBV30 to TRBJ1-3; D ambiguous. The V end was cut by 0 bases, the J end by 2 bases, with 8 bases between. The CDR3 is 14 amino acids. CDR1 and CDR2 (germline): GTSNPN, SVGIG (reference sequence). This chain's CDR3 is CAWSVSNPGNTIYF. The CDR3 nucleotides are TGTGCCTGGAGTGTCTCCAACCCTGGAAACACCATATATTTT.

The chain carries TRBV5-1 and TRBJ2-1; the match to TRBD1 covers 9 bases. Trimming cost V 5 bases and J 8 bases; bases outside gene matches: 5. Looked up from germline, CDR1 is SGHRS and CDR2 is YFSETQ. This CDR3 contains 13 residues. For the CDR3, the DNA is TGCGCCAGCAGAGTACAGGGGGCCTATGAGCAGTTCTTC. Its protein product is CASRVQGAYEQFF. The variable domain in full, completed from reference TRBV5-1 and TRBJ2-1, reads KAGVTQTPRYLIKTRGQQVTLSCSPISGHRSVSWYQQTPGQGLQFLFEYFSETQRNKGNFPGRFSGRQFSNSRSEMNVSTLELGDSALYLCASRVQGAYEQFFGPGTRLTVL.